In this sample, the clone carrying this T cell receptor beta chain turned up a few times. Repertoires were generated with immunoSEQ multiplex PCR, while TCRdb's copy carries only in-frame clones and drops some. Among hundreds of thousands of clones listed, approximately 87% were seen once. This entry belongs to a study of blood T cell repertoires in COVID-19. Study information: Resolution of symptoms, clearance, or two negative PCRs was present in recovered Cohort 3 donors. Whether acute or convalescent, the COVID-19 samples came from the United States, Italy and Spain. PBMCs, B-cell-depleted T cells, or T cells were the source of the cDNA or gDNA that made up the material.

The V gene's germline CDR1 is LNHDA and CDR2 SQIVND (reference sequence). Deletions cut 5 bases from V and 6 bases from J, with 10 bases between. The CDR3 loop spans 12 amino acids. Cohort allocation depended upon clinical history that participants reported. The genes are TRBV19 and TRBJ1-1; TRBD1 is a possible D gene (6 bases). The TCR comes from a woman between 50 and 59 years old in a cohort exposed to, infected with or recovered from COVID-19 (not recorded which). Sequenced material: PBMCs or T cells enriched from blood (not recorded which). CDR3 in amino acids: CASSHRVSEAFF. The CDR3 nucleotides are TGTGCCAGTAGTCACAGGGTTTCTGAAGCTTTCTTT.